This T cell receptor beta chain was retrieved from a study of blood T cell repertoires in COVID-19. Study at large: Donors in the United States, Italy and Spain gave samples during acute or convalescent COVID-19.

Clones were read by immunoSEQ multiplex PCR, and TCRdb kept only the in-frame ones, dropping some. The sample yields roughly 240,000 clones, about 80% seen once. In terms of age and location, participants ranged from roughly 18 to 100 years and lived in roughly 22 US areas. Cohort allocation depended upon clinical history that participants reported. Trimming cost V 3 bases and J 8 bases, with 22 bases left between them. This CDR3 is 16 amino acids long. Germline loops: CDR1 LNHNV, CDR2 YYDKDF (reference sequence). The genes are TRBV15 and TRBJ1-2; weak D call: TRBD1 (5 bases). Specimen: PBMCs or T cells enriched from blood (not recorded which). The clonotype comes from a woman aged 40 to 55 who had been exposed to COVID-19. The CDR3 here is CATSSGGGFDNQGYTF. In DNA form, the CDR3 reads TGTGCCACCAGCAGTGGGGGAGGGTTTGATAATCAAGGCTACACCTTC. Full variable domain (remainder filled in from reference TRBV15 and TRBJ1-2): DAMVIQNPRYQVTQFGKPVTLSCSQTLNHNVMYWYQQKSSQAPKLLFHYYDKDFNNEADTPDNFQSRRPNTSFCFLDIRSPGLGDTAMYLCATSSGGGFDNQGYTFGSGTRLTVV.